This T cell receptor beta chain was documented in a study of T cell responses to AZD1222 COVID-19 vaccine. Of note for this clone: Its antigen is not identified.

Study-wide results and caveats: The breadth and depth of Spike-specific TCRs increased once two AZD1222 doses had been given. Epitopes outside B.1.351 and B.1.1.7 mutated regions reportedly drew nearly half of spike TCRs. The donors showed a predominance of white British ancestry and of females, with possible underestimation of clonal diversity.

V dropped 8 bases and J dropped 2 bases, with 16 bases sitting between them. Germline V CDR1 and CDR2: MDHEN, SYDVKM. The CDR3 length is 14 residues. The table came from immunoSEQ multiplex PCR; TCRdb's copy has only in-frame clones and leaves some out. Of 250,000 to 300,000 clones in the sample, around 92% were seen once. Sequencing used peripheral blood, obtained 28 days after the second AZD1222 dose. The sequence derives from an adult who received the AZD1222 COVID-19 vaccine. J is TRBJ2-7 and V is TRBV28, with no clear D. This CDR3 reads CASSPSGPAYEQYF. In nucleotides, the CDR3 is TGTGCCAGCTCTCCATCCGGGCCCGCCTACGAGCAGTACTTC.